This entry concerns a single T cell receptor (beta chain). As yet, its antigen is unknown. Specified time point: blood 4 weeks post-SBRT, at nephrectomy. This sample's treatment: 15 Gy SBRT to primary tumor, nephrectomy 4 weeks later. This record belongs to a study of radiation and T cells in renal cell carcinoma. Points from the study as a whole: No pretreatment tumor biopsies were available for baseline clonotypes.

Germline loops: CDR1 MNHNY, CDR2 SVGAGI (reference sequence). Trimming removed 6 bases at V and 2 bases at J, with 5 bases between. The CDR3 sequence is 11 residues long. Sequencing was performed with immunoSEQ multiplex PCR; in TCRdb, only in-frame clones are kept and a portion is missing. The repertoire holds 130,000 to 150,000 clones, with 86% as singletons. The origin of this receptor is a woman aged 45 to 65 with renal cell carcinoma. The source material was blood, sampled from a patient whose treatment included radiotherapy and nephrectomy. The chain is built from TRBV6-6 and TRBJ2-7; D is uncertain. The CDR3 loop reads CASSHTYEQYF. CDR3 bases: TGTGCCAGCAGCCACACCTACGAGCAGTACTTC.